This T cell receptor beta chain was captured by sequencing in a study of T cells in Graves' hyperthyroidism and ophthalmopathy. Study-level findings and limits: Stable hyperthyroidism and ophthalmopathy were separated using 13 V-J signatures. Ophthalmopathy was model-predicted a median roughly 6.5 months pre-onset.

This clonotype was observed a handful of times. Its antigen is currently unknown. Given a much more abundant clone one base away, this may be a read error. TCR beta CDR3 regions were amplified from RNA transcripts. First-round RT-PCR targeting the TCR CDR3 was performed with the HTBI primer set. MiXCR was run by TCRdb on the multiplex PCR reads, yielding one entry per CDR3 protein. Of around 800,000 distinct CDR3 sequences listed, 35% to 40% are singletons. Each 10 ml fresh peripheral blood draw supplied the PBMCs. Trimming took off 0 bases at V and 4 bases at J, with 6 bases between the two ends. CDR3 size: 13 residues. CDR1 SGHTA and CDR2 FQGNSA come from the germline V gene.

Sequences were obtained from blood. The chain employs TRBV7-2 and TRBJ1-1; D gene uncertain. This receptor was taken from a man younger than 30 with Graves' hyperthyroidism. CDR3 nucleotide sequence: TGTGCCAGCAGCTTAGCATGGGGCACTGAAGCTTTCTTT. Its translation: CASSLAWGTEAFF.